These T cell receptor beta chains were read from a single sample in a study of blood T cell repertoires in COVID-19. Assay used: immunoSEQ multiplex PCR; TCRdb lists only in-frame clones, some missing. This sample has over 75,000 clones, with about four fifths found just once. The specimen was peripheral blood. The source of these receptors is a human donor in a cohort sampled during active COVID-19. Both conserved end residues are trimmed from each CDR3.

CDR3,V,J
ASSFLPGTSHTGELF,TRBV7-3,TRBJ2-2
ASSRYGRAGGNPNEQF,TRBV3-1/TRBV3-2,TRBJ2-1
ASSDGHEQF,TRBV6-4,TRBJ2-1
SASTPDRGKGETQY,TRBV20-1,TRBJ2-5
ASTPGRGLRDTEAF,TRBV5-1,TRBJ1-1
ASSYSIGERGEKLF,TRBV6-6,TRBJ1-4
ATEAGTSTGELF,TRBV10-3,TRBJ2-2
SVEIGPGITGELF,TRBV29-1,TRBJ2-2
SASRGGVQH,TRBV20-1,TRBJ1-5
ASSLTGGNTGELF,TRBV27,TRBJ2-2
ASSLGAGIYNEQF,TRBV27,TRBJ2-1
ASKGIQETQY,TRBV6-5,TRBJ2-5
ASSPDREIDTGELF,TRBV6-2/TRBV6-3,TRBJ2-2
ASRPGTGYGYT,TRBV6-6,TRBJ1-2
ASSLTNLNTEAF,TRBV28,TRBJ1-1
ASSGASGSPHNEQF,TRBV7-9,TRBJ2-1
ASSGAWSDNSPLH,TRBV19,TRBJ1-6
AWSPISGGSTDTQY,TRBV30,TRBJ2-3
ASSQIGQRLLF,TRBV6-2/TRBV6-3,TRBJ1-1
ATKSAGGDYNEQF,TRBV6-5,TRBJ2-1
ASRSRRLHNEKLF,TRBV12-2,TRBJ1-4
ASSYKIPARRY,TRBV6-2/TRBV6-3,TRBJ2-7
AISVPSRTEPNYGYT,TRBV10-3,TRBJ1-2
ASSLRRGRETQY,TRBV5-6,TRBJ2-5
ASSSTGGNQPQH,TRBV28,TRBJ1-5
ASSLKHGTSGGPREETQY,TRBV7-3,TRBJ2-5
ASSDRVETQY,TRBV19,TRBJ2-5
ASSGLQGVRTEAF,TRBV5-4,TRBJ1-1
ASRGTGVTNEKLF,TRBV6-5,TRBJ1-4
ASSLPGRGVVSTDTQY,TRBV7-8,TRBJ2-3
ASGWEDNEQF,TRBV12-5,TRBJ2-1
ASSLAGGRLDDQPQH,TRBV13,TRBJ1-5